The entry below gives a single T cell receptor beta chain sequence along with its context. Antigen: not known. Trimming took off 1 base at V and 6 bases at J, with 15 bases between the two ends. The length of the CDR3 is 15 residues. From germline, CDR1 is SGHAT and CDR2 FQNNGV. This specimen belongs to a study of cytomegalovirus exposure and HLA in healthy donors. Study-level points and caveats: Cytomegalovirus-associated TCR beta chains were listed, numbering around 150. Sequence variants that were highly shared formed a cluster that was likely a sequencing artifact.

Primers: 60 Vbeta forward and 13 Jbeta reverse. Authors' data handling: About 88 million unique TCR beta chains, roughly 11 million of them shared, were counted by a later analysis. Some clones are missing from TCRdb's copy, which holds only in-frame ones; the method was immunoSEQ multiplex PCR. V and J calls and clone size are those listed in that table; D and trimming were worked out from the DNA. The table shows about 90,000 clones, with approximately 56% occurring only once. The chain carries TRBV11-2 and TRBJ1-1; a possible D gene is TRBD1 (5 bases). This TCR was sampled from a woman in her thirties in good health and CMV-seropositive. Sequenced: PBMCs. The CDR3 coding sequence is TGTGCCAGCAGCTTAGTGTCGGCAGGGCTATCTGAAGCTTTCTTT. Encoded protein: CASSLVSAGLSEAFF.